Following are 26 T cell receptor beta chains from one sample sequenced in a study of T cell repertoires in cytomegalovirus infection. From the reads, TCRdb called clonotypes with MiXCR, one entry per CDR3 protein. The sample has tens of thousands of distinct CDR3 sequences; approximately 3.7% are singletons. Sequenced sample: PBMCs. The receptors stem from a human donor in good health (CMV status not recorded). Some clones in this sample may be carry-over from other donors' samples.

This clonotype was detected many times. The chain has TRBV6-1 and TRBJ2-1, with D tentatively TRBD2 (6 bases). Trimming removed 5 bases from V and 2 bases from J, with 7 bases in between. Germline assignment: CDR1 MNHNS and CDR2 SASEGT. This CDR3 contains 13 residues. The CDR3 DNA reads as TGTGCCAGCAGTTCGGGGGCCTACAATGAGCAGTTCTTC. Protein product: CASSSGAYNEQFF.

This clonotype was observed at least ten times. The chain uses TRBV6-5 and TRBJ1-1; D is possibly TRBD1 (5 bases). Between the trimmed V and J ends, which lost 5 bases and 5 bases, there was a span of 18 bases. In germline, CDR1 is MNHEY, CDR2 SVGAGI. The CDR3 covers 15 residues. The CDR3 loop is CASSGAGTSATEAFF. Written as DNA, the CDR3 is TGTGCCAGCAGTGGAGCCGGGACTAGTGCGACTGAAGCTTTCTTT.

This clonotype was detected ten times or more. The chain links TRBV4-3 to TRBJ1-1; possibly TRBD1 for D (6 bases). The CDR3 runs to 13 residues. In germline, CDR1 is LGHNA, CDR2 YSLEER. With 2 bases removed from V and 8 bases from J, the gap between germline ends came to 12 bases. The CDR3 nucleotides are TGCGCCAGCAGCCAATCAACCGGGACAGAAGCTTTCTTT. It yields the protein CASSQSTGTEAFF.

This clonotype was detected many times. The junction departs from the called germline gene at one end, perhaps through a read error. The V gene is TRBV7-9, the J gene TRBJ2-7; unclear D gene. The CDR3 length is 11 residues. Germline CDR1 and CDR2: SEHNR and FQNEAQ (reference sequence). In nucleotides, the CDR3 is TGTGCCAGCAGCTTATCCTCCGAGCAGTACTTC. This encodes CASSLSSEQYF. Using reference TRBV7-9 and TRBJ2-7 for the parts outside the CDR3, the full variable domain is DTGVSQNPRHKITKRGQNVTFRCDPISEHNRLYWYRQTLGQGPEFLTYFQNEAQLEKSRLLSDRFSAERPKGSFSTLEIQRTEQGDSAMYLCASSLSSEQYFGPGTRLTVT.

In its sample, this clonotype was seen many times. This rearrangement joins TRBV5-4 to TRBJ1-2; the D is unclear. The CDR3 is 14 residues long. V lost 5 bases, J lost 3 bases, and 14 bases lay in between. Per the germline V gene, CDR1 is SGHNT and CDR2 is YYREEE (reference sequence). Here the CDR3 DNA reads TGTGCCAGCAGGCGGGGAGCGACCGACTATGGCTACACCTTC. It specifies CASRRGATDYGYTF.

This clonotype was seen many times. This chain joins TRBV12-3 or TRBV12-4 and TRBJ2-5; 8 bases map to TRBD2. The CDR3 totals 14 residues. V dropped 5 bases and J dropped 1; count of bases not matched to a gene: 3. Here the CDR3 reads CASSPGGTQETQYF. The CDR3 DNA reads TGTGCCAGCAGTCCGGGAGGGACCCAAGAGACCCAGTACTTC.

This clonotype was detected many times. As DNA, the CDR3 is TGTGCCAGCAGTTTGAGTCTTAGCTTCAACTATGGCTACACCTTC. Translated, it gives CASSLSLSFNYGYTF. The chain joins TRBV28 to TRBJ1-2, with unresolved D. Germline CDR1 MDHEN, CDR2 SYDVKM. Trimming removed 3 bases from V and 2 bases from J, with 13 bases in between. There are 15 residues in the CDR3.

This clonotype was seen at least ten times. As DNA, the CDR3 is TGTGCCAGCAGCAATAGGACTAGCTCCATAGAGACCCAGTACTTC. Translated: CASSNRTSSIETQYF. The chain recombines TRBV5-4 with TRBJ2-5, with TRBD2 matching over 8 bases. The CDR3 has 15 residues. V lost 4 bases, J lost 4 bases, and 9 bases stayed unmatched. CDR1 and CDR2 from the germline V gene are SGHNT and YYREEE (reference sequence). The variable domain in full, completed from reference TRBV5-4 and TRBJ2-5, reads ETGVTQSPTHLIKTRGQQVTLRCSSQSGHNTVSWYQQALGQGPQFIFQYYREEENGRGNFPPRFSGLQFPNYSSELNVNALELDDSALYLCASSNRTSSIETQYFGPGTRLLVL.

This clonotype was recorded at least ten times. One end of the junction fails to match germline, which may point to a read error. The V and J genes are TRBV18 and TRBJ1-5; unclear D gene. Germline CDR1 is KGHSH and CDR2 is LQKENI. This CDR3 spans 15 amino acids. The CDR3 is CVSSPDVGGPQPQHF. Written as DNA, the CDR3 is TGTGTCAGCTCACCTGATGTTGGCGGCCCGCAGCCCCAGCATTTT.

This clonotype was counted many times. The chain links TRBV28 to TRBJ2-3; a weak D match, TRBD2 (6 bases). Trimming took off 6 bases at V and 3 bases at J, with 16 bases between the two ends. Germline values: CDR1 MDHEN, CDR2 SYDVKM. There are 15 residues in the CDR3. CDR3 DNA sequence: TGTGCCAGCAGATCTAGCGCCCTTCTTACAGATACGCAGTATTTT. It translates to CASRSSALLTDTQYF.

This clonotype was seen ten or more times. The rearrangement links TRBV7-9 to TRBJ2-7, with 7 bases identical to TRBD1. Germline CDR1 is SEHNR and CDR2 is FQNEAQ (reference sequence). This CDR3 region has 15 residues. The V segment lost 5 bases and the J segment 1 base; nucleotides outside the gene matches: 8. In DNA, the CDR3 is TGTGCCAGCAGCGCCCGGACAGGCCAGTCCTACGAGCAGTACTTC. Its translation: CASSARTGQSYEQYF.

The table lists this clonotype with many counts. The genes are TRBV14 and TRBJ2-3; D not resolved. The CDR3 is 14 residues long. The V end was cut by 2 bases, the J end by 2 bases, with 8 bases between. Germline V gives CDR1 SGHDN, CDR2 FVKESK. CDR3 residues: CASSQSGSTDTQYF. The CDR3 DNA sequence: TGTGCCAGCAGCCAATCAGGATCCACAGATACGCAGTATTTT.

This clonotype was seen ten or more times. The chain employs TRBV7-8 and TRBJ2-1; D uncertain. Germline CDR1 and CDR2: SGHVS and FQNEAQ. Trimming left V 4 bases short and J 10 bases short, with 11 bases between. The CDR3 extends over 12 amino acids. Here the CDR3 reads CASSSGRGEQFF. The CDR3 DNA is TGTGCCAGCAGCTCAGGACGTGGAGAGCAGTTCTTC. Filled out from reference TRBV7-8 and TRBJ2-1, the complete variable domain reads GAGVSQSPRYKVAKRGQDVALRCDPISGHVSLFWYQQALGQGPEFLTYFQNEAQLDKSGLPSDRFFAERPEGSVSTLKIQRTQQEDSAVYLCASSSGRGEQFFGPGTRLTVL.

This clonotype was found many times. The chain carries TRBV18 and TRBJ1-5; D might be TRBD1 (5 bases). Germline V gene sequence: CDR1 KGHSH, CDR2 LQKENI. Between the trimmed V and J ends, which lost 2 bases and 9 bases, there was a span of 17 bases. The CDR3 has 15 residues. The DNA for the CDR3 is TGTGCCAGCTCACCAATCGACAGTGCCGCAGGGCCCCAGCATTTT. It encodes CASSPIDSAAGPQHF.

This clonotype was recorded at least ten times. The genes are TRBV10-3 and TRBJ1-1; D unresolved. The V gene's germline CDR1 is ENHRY and CDR2 SYGVKD. V shed 8 bases and J shed 3 bases, with 13 bases lying between them. This CDR3 comprises 13 residues. CDR3: CAIEDVGHTEAFF. The CDR3, as DNA: TGTGCCATCGAGGACGTAGGTCACACTGAAGCTTTCTTT.

This clonotype was detected ten times or more. The chain has TRBV28 and TRBJ2-1, with 10 bases lining up with TRBD2. CDR3 length equals 13 residues. Germline values: CDR1 MDHEN, CDR2 SYDVKM. Trimming removed 8 bases from V and 10 bases from J; junction bases left unmatched: 8. This CDR3 reads CASGERGGREQFF. The CDR3 bases are TGTGCCAGCGGAGAGCGGGGGGGTAGGGAGCAGTTCTTC.

This clonotype occurred many times. The chain joins TRBV28 to TRBJ2-7; D might be TRBD2 (6 bases). There are 14 residues in the CDR3. The V end was cut by 8 bases, the J end by 0 bases, with 14 bases between. Germline loops: CDR1 MDHEN, CDR2 SYDVKM. CDR3 loop: CASGATGSSYEQYF. The CDR3 nucleotides are TGTGCCAGCGGGGCGACCGGGAGCTCCTACGAGCAGTACTTC.

This clonotype was recorded at least ten times. The chain combines TRBV27 with TRBJ2-7, with D possibly TRBD1 on 6 matching bases. Trimming cost V 5 bases and J 9 bases, with 17 bases left between them. The germline V gene encodes CDR1 MNHEY and CDR2 SMNVEV (reference sequence). The CDR3 runs 13 residues. The CDR3 here is CASSDGQKIGQYF. CDR3 bases: TGTGCCAGCAGTGACGGACAGAAGATCGGGCAGTACTTC.

This clonotype has ten or more counts. J is TRBJ1-5 and V is TRBV7-2, with a possible D match to TRBD1 (6 bases). The CDR3 is made up of 19 amino acids. Germline CDR1 SGHTA, CDR2 FQGNSA. V lost 1 base to trimming and J lost 0 bases, with 19 bases between them. The CDR3 here is CASSLERGRGGYSNQPQHF. In DNA form, the CDR3 reads TGTGCCAGCAGCTTAGAACGGGGGCGCGGGGGGTATAGCAATCAGCCCCAGCATTTT.

The sample holds many counts of this clonotype. This sequence joins TRBV4-3 and TRBJ2-3; 9 nucleotides match TRBD1. Trimming cost V 3 bases and J 5 bases; bases outside gene matches: 6. Germline V gene data show CDR1 as LGHNA and CDR2 as YSLEER. The CDR3 is 15 residues long. Here the CDR3 reads CASSQLQGARDTQYF. CDR3 bases: TGCGCCAGCAGCCAGCTACAGGGGGCAAGAGATACGCAGTATTTT.

This clonotype has at least ten counts. The chain has TRBV7-2 and TRBJ1-3; 7 positions match TRBD1. The CDR3 has 14 amino acids. With 6 bases clipped from V and 5 bases from J, the junction kept 7 bases outside the gene matches. Germline CDR1 SGHTA, CDR2 FQGNSA. CDR3 loop: CASRTGAARNTIYF. The CDR3 bases are TGTGCCAGCAGAACAGGGGCGGCGAGAAACACCATATATTTT. Full variable domain (rest looked up from reference TRBV7-2 and TRBJ1-3): GAGVSQSPSNKVTEKGKDVELRCDPISGHTALYWYRQSLGQGLEFLIYFQGNSAPDKSGLPSDRFSAERTGGSVSTLTIQRTQQEDSAVYLCASRTGAARNTIYFGEGSWLTVV.

This clonotype was recorded many times. The rearrangement joins TRBV4-1 to TRBJ1-6; the D is unclear. V was shortened by 0 bases and J by 10 bases, with 13 bases between the two germline ends. Germline V gene data show CDR1 as MGHRA and CDR2 as YSYEKL. This CDR3 has 15 residues. This CDR3 reads CASSQDDDGSSPLHF. The CDR3 DNA follows: TGCGCCAGCAGCCAAGATGACGACGGGAGCTCACCCCTCCACTTT.

This clonotype was seen repeatedly, ten times or more. The genes are TRBV19 and TRBJ2-1; D gene ambiguous. V was clipped by 5 bases and J by 4 bases, with 12 bases between them. Germline lookup yields CDR1 LNHDA and CDR2 SQIVND (reference sequence). The CDR3 is 14 amino acids. In DNA, the CDR3 is TGTGCCAGTAGTCCTGTAGCCGAGTACAATGAGCAGTTCTTC. Amino acids: CASSPVAEYNEQFF.

This clonotype was detected many times. The CDR3 region is CASSLAETQYF. The CDR3 DNA follows: TGTGCCAGCAGCTTAGCAGAGACCCAGTACTTC. The gene calls are TRBV7-6 and TRBJ2-5; D is unresolved. The CDR3 has 11 amino acids. Germline V gene data show CDR1 as SGHVS and CDR2 as FNYEAQ. V lost 0 bases and J 4 bases, leaving 0 bases between the germline ends.

Ten or more counts support this clonotype. The chain links TRBV11-2 to TRBJ1-6, with D tentatively TRBD1 (5 bases). There are 18 residues in the CDR3. Germline V lookup: CDR1 SGHAT, CDR2 FQNNGV. V was cut by 1 base and J by 6 bases, with 19 bases left in between. The CDR3 loop is CASSLGGPGSFFNSPLHF. The CDR3 nucleotides read TGTGCCAGCAGCTTAGGAGGGCCAGGGAGCTTTTTTAATTCACCCCTCCACTTT.

This clonotype occurred many times. The genes are TRBV12-3 or TRBV12-4 and TRBJ1-6, with D uncertain. The V gene lost 3 bases and the J gene lost 9 bases, with 6 bases spanning the gap. The CDR3 totals 12 residues. CDR3 loop: CASSFWGSPLHF. The DNA of the CDR3 is TGTGCCAGCAGTTTTTGGGGTTCACCCCTCCACTTT.